The rows below give T cell receptor beta chains drawn from one sample of a study of control samples from healthy donors and cancer patients. Method: immunoSEQ multiplex PCR; TCRdb's copy keeps in-frame clones and lacks some. The sample consists of fewer than 95,000 clones, 85% of them appearing once. The sequencing sample was made of blood. All receptors come from a man aged 30-40 years in good health. Each CDR3 is given with its conserved first and last residue. The D gene is left open where the match is weak. The listing skips clone size in some rows; elsewhere it reads once, few, many or a size class.

size,V,D,J,CDR3,DNA
-,TRBV5-5,TRBD1,TRBJ1-6,CASSLAGTGAGSPLHF,TGTGCCAGCAGCTTGGCCGGGACAGGGGCTGGGTCACCCCTCCACTTT
-,TRBV27,TRBD1,TRBJ1-6,CASSGTGDSPLHF,TGTGCCAGCAGTGGGACAGGGGATTCACCCCTCCACTTT
-,TRBV28,-,TRBJ1-1,CASSIRPRVNTEAFF,TGTGCCAGCAGTATTCGCCCCCGGGTGAACACTGAAGCTTTCTTT
-,TRBV30,TRBD1,TRBJ1-6,CAWRGTGYNSPLHF,TGTGCCTGGAGGGGGACAGGCTATAATTCACCCCTCCACTTT
once,TRBV5-6,-,TRBJ1-2,CASSLAMTNRYGYTF,TGTGCCAGCAGCTTGGCCATGACGAACAGATATGGCTACACCTTC
once,TRBV5-6,-,TRBJ2-5,CASSLAGAARQETQYF,TGTGCCAGCAGCTTGGCGGGTGCGGCCAGACAAGAGACCCAGTACTTC
-,TRBV2,-,TRBJ2-5,CASGRETQYF,TGTGCCAGCGGCCGGGAGACCCAGTACTTC
-,TRBV9,-,TRBJ1-2,CASSVEDSTYGYTF,TGTGCCAGCAGCGTCGAAGACAGCACCTATGGCTACACCTTC
-,TRBV27,TRBD1,TRBJ2-2,CASSFRTGGTGELFF,TGTGCCAGCAGTTTCCGGACAGGGGGCACCGGGGAGCTGTTTTTT
-,TRBV12-3/TRBV12-4,-,TRBJ2-2,CASSYNSGELFF,TGTGCCAGCAGCTATAACTCCGGGGAGCTGTTTTTT
-,TRBV6-5,TRBD1,TRBJ1-1,CASSRDRGNTEAFF,TGTGCCAGCAGTCGGGACAGGGGGAACACTGAAGCTTTCTTT
-,TRBV7-9,-,TRBJ1-1,CASSLQGRNTEAFF,TGTGCCAGCAGTTTACAGGGACGGAACACTGAAGCTTTCTTT
once,TRBV10-3,TRBD1,TRBJ1-1,CATYSRQGTEAFF,TGTGCCACCTATTCCCGACAGGGCACTGAAGCTTTCTTT
once,TRBV3-1/TRBV3-2,-,TRBJ1-2,CASSLRQVNYGYTF,TGTGCCAGCAGCTTACGACAGGTCAACTATGGCTACACCTTC
-,TRBV5-1,-,TRBJ2-7,CASSLNSVGEQYF,TGCGCCAGCAGCTTAAATTCTGTGGGCGAGCAGTACTTC
-,TRBV11-2,TRBD1,TRBJ1-2,CASQTDRGVFGYGYTF,TGTGCCAGCCAGACGGACAGGGGAGTGTTTGGGTATGGCTACACCTTC
-,TRBV5-1,-,TRBJ2-2,CASSSDPNTGELFF,TGCGCCAGCAGCTCAGACCCGAACACCGGGGAGCTGTTTTTT
-,TRBV30,-,TRBJ2-5,CAWSGGETQYF,TGTGCCTGGAGTGGAGGGGAGACCCAGTACTTC
-,TRBV10-1,TRBD1,TRBJ2-2,CASSQGQGRDTGELFF,TGCGCCAGCAGCCAAGGACAGGGAAGAGACACCGGGGAGCTGTTTTTT
-,TRBV18,-,TRBJ2-1,CASSPVGGIGQRFYNEQFF,TGTGCCAGCTCACCGGTGGGGGGGATAGGACAGAGATTTTACAATGAGCAGTTCTTC
few,TRBV6-5,-,TRBJ1-1,CASSYSMGGVGTEAFF,TGTGCCAGCAGTTACTCGATGGGGGGGGTGGGCACTGAAGCTTTCTTT
-,TRBV19,-,TRBJ2-6,CASSIRGHSGANVLTF,TGTGCCAGTAGTATACGGGGACACTCTGGGGCCAACGTCCTGACTTTC
once,TRBV3-1/TRBV3-2,TRBD2,TRBJ2-7,CASSVSSGASYEQYF,TGTGCCAGCAGTGTTTCTAGCGGGGCCTCCTACGAGCAGTACTTC
-,TRBV13,TRBD2,TRBJ2-1,CASSLAPFGGVFPNEQFF,TGTGCCAGCAGCCTAGCCCCCTTCGGGGGGGTATTCCCCAATGAGCAGTTCTTC
-,TRBV12-3/TRBV12-4,-,TRBJ1-5,CASSFGEDQPQHF,TGTGCCAGCAGTTTTGGGGAGGATCAGCCCCAGCATTTT
-,TRBV25-1,TRBD1,TRBJ2-3,CASSALTGGTDTQYF,TGTGCCAGCAGTGCATTGACAGGGGGCACAGATACGCAGTATTTT
-,TRBV30,-,TRBJ1-1,CAWSVRRPDTEAFF,TGTGCCTGGAGTGTACGGAGGCCGGACACTGAAGCTTTCTTT
-,TRBV3-1/TRBV3-2,-,TRBJ1-3,CASSQGHSGNTIYF,TGTGCCAGCAGCCAAGGTCACTCTGGAAACACCATATATTTT
-,TRBV19,-,TRBJ1-1,CASSSTTGARGRTEAFF,TGTGCCAGTAGTTCGACGACAGGCGCAAGGGGAAGGACTGAAGCTTTCTTT
-,TRBV7-3,TRBD1,TRBJ1-6,CASSARQGVGSPLHF,TGTGCCAGCAGCGCTCGACAGGGAGTAGGCTCACCCCTCCACTTT
-,TRBV5-1,TRBD2,TRBJ2-5,CASSLGLAGIQETQYF,TGCGCCAGCAGCTTGGGGCTAGCGGGAATACAAGAGACCCAGTACTTC
-,TRBV11-2,TRBD1,TRBJ1-2,CASSLEKQGSSYGYTF,TGTGCCAGCAGCTTAGAAAAACAGGGGTCTTCCTATGGCTACACCTTC
-,TRBV19,TRBD1,TRBJ1-4,CASSDFRDRFNEKLFF,TGTGCCAGTAGTGACTTCCGGGACAGATTTAATGAAAAACTGTTTTTT
-,TRBV9,-,TRBJ2-3,CASSDGWGSTDTQYF,TGTGCCAGCAGCGATGGTTGGGGTAGCACAGATACGCAGTATTTT
-,TRBV28,-,TRBJ2-1,CASSWDGYNEQFF,TGTGCCAGCAGTTGGGACGGCTACAATGAGCAGTTCTTC
-,TRBV2,-,TRBJ2-3,CASSAAGVTDTQYF,TGTGCCAGCAGTGCGGCAGGGGTCACAGATACGCAGTATTTT
once,TRBV9,TRBD1,TRBJ1-2,CASSATGGGYGYTF,TGTGCCAGCAGCGCCACAGGGGGCGGCTATGGCTACACCTTC
-,TRBV5-6,TRBD1,TRBJ1-3,CASSWDSGNTIYF,TGTGCCAGCAGCTGGGACAGCGGAAACACCATATATTTT
-,TRBV19,TRBD1,TRBJ1-1,CASSIQGAYPNTEAFF,TGTGCCAGTAGTATTCAGGGGGCTTACCCGAACACTGAAGCTTTCTTT
-,TRBV10-3,-,TRBJ2-7,CAISDDRAGPSYEQYF,TGTGCCATCAGTGATGACCGGGCCGGGCCCTCTTACGAGCAGTACTTC
-,TRBV27,-,TRBJ2-7,CASKEGGAFDYEQYF,TGTGCCAGCAAGGAGGGGGGGGCGTTTGACTACGAGCAGTACTTC